This paragraph covers one T cell receptor beta chain sequence. This sample stems from a study of cytomegalovirus exposure and HLA in healthy donors. With 60 Vbeta and 13 Jbeta primers, the PCR was carried out. Only in-frame clones appear in the TCRdb table, and some are missing; sequencing was by immunoSEQ multiplex PCR. The sample has about 62,000 clones, more than 80% seen once. The CDR3 loop spans 15 amino acids. The V gene's germline CDR1 is MNHEY and CDR2 SVGAGI. The V end lost 7 bases, the J end lost 3 bases, and 18 bases lay between the germline ends. The sample taken for sequencing was PBMCs. The sequence was obtained from a woman under 40 in good health and CMV-seronegative. The chain links TRBV6-5 to TRBJ1-2, with D unclear. CDR3 nucleotide sequence: TGTGCCAGCACCCTCAAACGAGGGTACGACTATGGCTACACCTTC. This gives the protein CASTLKRGYDYGYTF.